The entry below describes one TCR beta chain. Its specificity is not known. The junction departs from the called germline gene at one end, perhaps through a read error. Input was around 950,000 sorted T cells, either CD4+ or CD8+. The source of the sample is a study of neurological immune-mediated disorders. Study-level findings and limits: While HTLV-1-associated myelopathy showed the greatest TCR clonal expansion, multiple sclerosis showed the least, falling below healthy controls.

The authors obtained over 170 million TCR-beta sequences from 15-18 subjects per sequencing run. TCRdb redid the calling of the 5' RACE reads with MiXCR, one entry per CDR3 protein. Among 15,000 to 20,000 distinct CDR3 sequences listed, about 11% were seen once. This sequence originates from a woman between 45 and 60 years old in good health. The sequencing sample was made of CD8+ T cells from blood.

The CDR3 coding sequence is TGTGCCAGAATTTCAGGGAACACTGAAGCTTTATTT. Protein: CARISGNTEALF. This chain connects TRBV27 to TRBJ1-1; maybe TRBD1 (5 bases). Germline V gene lookup returns CDR1 MNHEY and CDR2 SMNVEV (reference sequence). The CDR3 length is 12 residues.